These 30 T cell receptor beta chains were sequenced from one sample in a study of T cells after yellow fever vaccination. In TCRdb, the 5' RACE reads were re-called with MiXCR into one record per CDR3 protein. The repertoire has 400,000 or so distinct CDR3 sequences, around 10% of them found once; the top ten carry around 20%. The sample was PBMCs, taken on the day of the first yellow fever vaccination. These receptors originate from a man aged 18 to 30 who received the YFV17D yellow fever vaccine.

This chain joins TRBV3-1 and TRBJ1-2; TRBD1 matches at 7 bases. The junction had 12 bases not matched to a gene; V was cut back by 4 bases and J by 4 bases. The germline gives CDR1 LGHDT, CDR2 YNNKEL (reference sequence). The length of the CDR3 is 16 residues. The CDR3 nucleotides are TGTGCCAGCAGCCCCAGACGGACAGGAGGGGGCTATGGCTACACCTTC. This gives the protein CASSPRRTGGGYGYTF.

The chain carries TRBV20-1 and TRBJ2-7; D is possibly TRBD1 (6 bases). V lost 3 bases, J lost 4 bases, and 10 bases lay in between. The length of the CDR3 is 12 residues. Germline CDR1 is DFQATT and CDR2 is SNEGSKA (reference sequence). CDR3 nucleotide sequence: TGCAGTGCTAGCATTCAGGGGTACGAGCAGTACTTC. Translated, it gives CSASIQGYEQYF.

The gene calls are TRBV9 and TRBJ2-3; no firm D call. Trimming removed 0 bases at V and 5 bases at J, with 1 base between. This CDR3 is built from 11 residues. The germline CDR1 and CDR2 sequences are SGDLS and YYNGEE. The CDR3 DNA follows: TGTGCCAGCAGCGTAGAAGATACGCAGTATTTT. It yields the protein CASSVEDTQYF. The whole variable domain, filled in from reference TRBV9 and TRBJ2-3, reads DSGVTQTPKHLITATGQRVTLRCSPRSGDLSVYWYQQSLDQGLQFLIQYYNGEERAKGNILERFSAQQFPDLHSELNLSSLELGDSALYFCASSVEDTQYFGPGTRLTVL.

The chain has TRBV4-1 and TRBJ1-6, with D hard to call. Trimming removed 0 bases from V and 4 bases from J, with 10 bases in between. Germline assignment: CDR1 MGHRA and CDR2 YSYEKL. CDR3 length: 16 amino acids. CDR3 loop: CASSQEISGYNSPLHF. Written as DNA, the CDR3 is TGCGCCAGCAGCCAAGAAATTTCGGGGTATAATTCACCCCTCCACTTT.

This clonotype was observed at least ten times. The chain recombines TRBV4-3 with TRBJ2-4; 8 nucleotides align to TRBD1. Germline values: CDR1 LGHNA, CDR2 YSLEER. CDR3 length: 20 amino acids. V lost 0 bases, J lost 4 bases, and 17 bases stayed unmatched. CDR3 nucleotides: TGCGCCAGCAGCCAAGATTGGACATTTAGGGACAGGTCGGATAAAAACATTCAGTACTTC. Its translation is CASSQDWTFRDRSDKNIQYF.

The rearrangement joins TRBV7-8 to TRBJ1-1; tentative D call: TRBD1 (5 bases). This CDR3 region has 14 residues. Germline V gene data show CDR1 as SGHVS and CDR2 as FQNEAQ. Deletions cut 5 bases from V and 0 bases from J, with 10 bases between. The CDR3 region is CASSPRVMNTEAFF. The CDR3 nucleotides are TGTGCCAGCAGCCCCAGGGTTATGAACACTGAAGCTTTCTTT.

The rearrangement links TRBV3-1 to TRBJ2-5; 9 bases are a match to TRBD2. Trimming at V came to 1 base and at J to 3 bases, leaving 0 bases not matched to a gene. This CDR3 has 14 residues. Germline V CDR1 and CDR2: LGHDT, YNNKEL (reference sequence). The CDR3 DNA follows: TGTGCCAGCAGCCAAGTAGCGGGGGAAGAGACCCAGTACTTC. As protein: CASSQVAGEETQYF.

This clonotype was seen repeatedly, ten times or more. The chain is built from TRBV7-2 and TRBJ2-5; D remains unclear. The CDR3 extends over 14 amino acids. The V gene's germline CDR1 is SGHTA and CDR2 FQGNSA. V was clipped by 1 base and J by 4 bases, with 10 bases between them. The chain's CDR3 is CASSLGRLPETQYF. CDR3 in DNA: TGTGCCAGCAGCTTAGGACGATTGCCAGAGACCCAGTACTTC.

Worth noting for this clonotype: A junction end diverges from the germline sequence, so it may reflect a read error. The CDR3 loop is CATSRSFRDRASYGYTF. The CDR3 DNA reads TGTGCCACCAGCCGATCCTTCCGGGACAGGGCAAGCTATGGCTACACCTTC. V and J are TRBV3-1 and TRBJ1-2; 9 positions match TRBD1. CDR3 length: 17 amino acids. Germline V gene lookup returns CDR1 LGHDT and CDR2 YNNKEL (reference sequence).

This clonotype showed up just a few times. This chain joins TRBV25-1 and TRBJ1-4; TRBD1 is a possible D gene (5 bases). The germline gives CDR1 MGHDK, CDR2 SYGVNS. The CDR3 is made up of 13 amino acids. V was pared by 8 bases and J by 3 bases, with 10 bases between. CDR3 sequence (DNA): TGTGCCAGCCGCCGGGGCCCTAATGAAAAACTGTTTTTT. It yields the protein CASRRGPNEKLFF.

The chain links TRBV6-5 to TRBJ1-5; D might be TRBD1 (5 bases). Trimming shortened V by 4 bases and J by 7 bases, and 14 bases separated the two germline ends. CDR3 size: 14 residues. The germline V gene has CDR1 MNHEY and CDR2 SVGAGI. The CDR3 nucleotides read TGTGCCAGCAGTTTATCAGGGTTGGGGCAGCCCCAGCATTTT. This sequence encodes CASSLSGLGQPQHF.

CDR3 DNA: TGTGCCAGCAGCTTAGGGACAGGATCCGCCAAAAACATTCAGTACTTC. Its translation is CASSLGTGSAKNIQYF. This sequence joins TRBV5-4 and TRBJ2-4; 8 bases align to TRBD1. This CDR3 spans 16 amino acids. Germline CDR1 SGHNT, CDR2 YYREEE (reference sequence). V dropped 2 bases and J dropped 1; count of bases not matched to a gene: 5.

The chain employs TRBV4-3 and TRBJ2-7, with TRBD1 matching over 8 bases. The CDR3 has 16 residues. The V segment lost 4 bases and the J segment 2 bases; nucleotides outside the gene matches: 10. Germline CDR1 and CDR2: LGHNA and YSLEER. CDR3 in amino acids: CASSPGGTGVAYEQYF. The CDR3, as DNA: TGCGCCAGCAGCCCTGGGGGGACAGGCGTTGCCTACGAGCAGTACTTC.

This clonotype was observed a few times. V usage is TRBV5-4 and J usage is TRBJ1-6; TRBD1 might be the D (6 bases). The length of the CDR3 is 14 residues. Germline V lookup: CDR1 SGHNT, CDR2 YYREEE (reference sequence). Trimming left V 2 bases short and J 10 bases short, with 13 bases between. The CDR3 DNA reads TGTGCCAGCAGCTTTTGGGGGCGAGGATCACCCCTCCACTTT. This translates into CASSFWGRGSPLHF.

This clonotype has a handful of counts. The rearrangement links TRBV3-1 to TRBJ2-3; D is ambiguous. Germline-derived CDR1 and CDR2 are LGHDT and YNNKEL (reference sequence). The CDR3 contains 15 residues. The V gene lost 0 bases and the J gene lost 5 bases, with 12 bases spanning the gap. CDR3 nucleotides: TGTGCCAGCAGCCAAGATTCCCCCTCGGGAGATACGCAGTATTTT. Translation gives CASSQDSPSGDTQYF.

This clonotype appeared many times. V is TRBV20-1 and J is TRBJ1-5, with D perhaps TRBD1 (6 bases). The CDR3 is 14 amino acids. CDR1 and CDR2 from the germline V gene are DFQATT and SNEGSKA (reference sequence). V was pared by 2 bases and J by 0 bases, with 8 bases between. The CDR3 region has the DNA TGCAGTGCTAGAAGGGGGGATAGCAATCAGCCCCAGCATTTT. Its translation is CSARRGDSNQPQHF.

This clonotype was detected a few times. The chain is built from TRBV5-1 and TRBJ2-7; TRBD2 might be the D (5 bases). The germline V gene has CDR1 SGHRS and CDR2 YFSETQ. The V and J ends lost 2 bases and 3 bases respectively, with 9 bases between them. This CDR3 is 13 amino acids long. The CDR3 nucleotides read TGCGCCAGCAGCTTAGGCGAGGGCTACGAGCAGTACGTC. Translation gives CASSLGEGYEQYV.

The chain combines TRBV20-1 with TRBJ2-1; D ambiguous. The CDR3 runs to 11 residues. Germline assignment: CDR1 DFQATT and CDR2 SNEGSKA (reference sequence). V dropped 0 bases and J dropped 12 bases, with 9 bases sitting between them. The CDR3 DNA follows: TGCAGTGCTAGAGATTCTTGGGGGCAGTTCTTC. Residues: CSARDSWGQFF.

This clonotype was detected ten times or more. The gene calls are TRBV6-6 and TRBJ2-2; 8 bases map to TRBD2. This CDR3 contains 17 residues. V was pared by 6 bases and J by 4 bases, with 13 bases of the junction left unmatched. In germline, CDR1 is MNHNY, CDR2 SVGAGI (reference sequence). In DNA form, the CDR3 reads TGTGCCAGCAGCCGGCCGATCGGGGGGGGATCCACCGGGGAGCTGTTTTTT. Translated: CASSRPIGGGSTGELFF.

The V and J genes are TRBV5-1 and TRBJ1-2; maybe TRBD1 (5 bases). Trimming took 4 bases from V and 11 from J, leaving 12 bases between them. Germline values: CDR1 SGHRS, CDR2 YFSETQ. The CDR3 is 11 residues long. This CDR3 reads CASSDRRLYTF. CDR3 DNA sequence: TGCGCCAGCAGCGACAGAAGACTTTACACCTTC.

CDR3 loop: CASSSPWEDEETQYF. The CDR3 DNA is TGTGCCAGCAGCTCCCCCTGGGAGGACGAAGAGACCCAGTACTTC. The rearrangement links TRBV7-2 to TRBJ2-5; TRBD2 might be the D (6 bases). CDR1 is SGHTA and CDR2 is FQGNSA in the germline V gene. Trimming took off 4 bases at V and 3 bases at J, with 15 bases between the two ends. There are 15 residues in the CDR3.

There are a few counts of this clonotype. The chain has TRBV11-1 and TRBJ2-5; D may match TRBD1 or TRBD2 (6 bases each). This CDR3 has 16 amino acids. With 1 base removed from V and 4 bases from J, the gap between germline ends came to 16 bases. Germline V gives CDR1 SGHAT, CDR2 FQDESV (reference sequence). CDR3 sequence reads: CASSLEGQGRRETQYF. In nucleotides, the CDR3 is TGTGCCAGCAGCTTAGAGGGGCAGGGGAGGCGAGAGACCCAGTACTTC.

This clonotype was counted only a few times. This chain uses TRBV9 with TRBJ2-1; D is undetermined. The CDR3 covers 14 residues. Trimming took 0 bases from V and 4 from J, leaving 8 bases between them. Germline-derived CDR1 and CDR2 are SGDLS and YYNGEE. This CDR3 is CASSVGPLYNEQFF. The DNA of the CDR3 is TGTGCCAGCAGCGTAGGCCCTTTGTACAATGAGCAGTTCTTC. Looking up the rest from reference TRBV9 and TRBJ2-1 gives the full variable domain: DSGVTQTPKHLITATGQRVTLRCSPRSGDLSVYWYQQSLDQGLQFLIQYYNGEERAKGNILERFSAQQFPDLHSELNLSSLELGDSALYFCASSVGPLYNEQFFGPGTRLTVL.

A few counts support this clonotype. The chain's CDR3 is CASSWSRTQETQYF. In nucleotides, the CDR3 is TGCGCCAGCAGCTGGAGCAGAACCCAAGAGACCCAGTACTTC. The chain couples TRBV5-1 to TRBJ2-5; D uncertain. Per germline, CDR1 SGHRS and CDR2 YFSETQ. CDR3 length equals 14 residues. V lost 3 bases and J lost 1, with 10 bases in between.

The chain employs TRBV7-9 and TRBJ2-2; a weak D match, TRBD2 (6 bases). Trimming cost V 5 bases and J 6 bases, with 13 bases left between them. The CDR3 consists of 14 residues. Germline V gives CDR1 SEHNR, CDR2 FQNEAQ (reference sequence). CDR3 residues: CASSRGRGAGELFF. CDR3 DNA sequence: TGTGCCAGCAGCAGAGGTCGCGGGGCCGGGGAGCTGTTTTTT.

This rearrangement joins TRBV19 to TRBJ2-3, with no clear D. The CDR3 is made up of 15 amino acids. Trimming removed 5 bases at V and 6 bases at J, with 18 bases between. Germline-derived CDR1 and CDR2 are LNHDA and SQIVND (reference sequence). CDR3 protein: CASSQAKGREDTQYF. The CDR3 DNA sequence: TGTGCCAGTAGTCAAGCCAAGGGCCGAGAGGATACGCAGTATTTT.

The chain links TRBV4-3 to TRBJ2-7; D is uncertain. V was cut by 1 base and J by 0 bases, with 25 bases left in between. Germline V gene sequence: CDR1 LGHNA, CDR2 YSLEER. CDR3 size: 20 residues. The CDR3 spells CASSQVGCDQTRHSSYEQYV. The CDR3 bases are TGCGCCAGCAGCCAAGTCGGGTGCGACCAGACGCGTCACAGCTCCTACGAGCAGTACGTC.

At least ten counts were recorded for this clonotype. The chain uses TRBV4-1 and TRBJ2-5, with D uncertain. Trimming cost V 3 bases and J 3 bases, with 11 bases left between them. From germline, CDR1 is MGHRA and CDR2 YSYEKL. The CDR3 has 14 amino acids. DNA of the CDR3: TGCGCCAGCAGCCAGCCCGCTAGAAAAGAGACCCAGTACTTC. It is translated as CASSQPARKETQYF.

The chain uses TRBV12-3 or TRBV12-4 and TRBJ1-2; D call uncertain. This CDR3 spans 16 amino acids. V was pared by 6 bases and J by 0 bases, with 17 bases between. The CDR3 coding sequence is TGTGCCAGCAGGGGCCGGGGATTTTTAGCTAACTATGGCTACACCTTC. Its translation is CASRGRGFLANYGYTF.

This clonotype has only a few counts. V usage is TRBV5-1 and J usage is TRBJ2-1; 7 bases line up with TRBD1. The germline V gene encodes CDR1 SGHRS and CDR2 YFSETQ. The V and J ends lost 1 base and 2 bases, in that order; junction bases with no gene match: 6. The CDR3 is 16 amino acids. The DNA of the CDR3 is TGCGCCAGCAGCTTGCCGTCCGGGACAGCCTACAATGAGCAGTTCTTC. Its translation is CASSLPSGTAYNEQFF.